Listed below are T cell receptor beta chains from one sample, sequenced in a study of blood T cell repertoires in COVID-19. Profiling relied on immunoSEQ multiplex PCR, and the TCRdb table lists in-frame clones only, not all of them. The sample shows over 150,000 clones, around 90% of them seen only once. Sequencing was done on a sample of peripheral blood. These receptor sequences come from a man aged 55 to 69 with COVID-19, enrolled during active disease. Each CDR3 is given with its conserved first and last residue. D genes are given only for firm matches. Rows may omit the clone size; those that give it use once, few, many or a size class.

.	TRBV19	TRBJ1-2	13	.	CASKHDGRDGYTF	TGTGCCAGCAAACATGACGGCAGGGATGGCTACACCTTC
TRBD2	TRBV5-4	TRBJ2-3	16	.	CASSRLLAGGADTQYF	TGTGCCAGCAGCCGCCTACTAGCGGGGGGAGCAGATACGCAGTATTTT
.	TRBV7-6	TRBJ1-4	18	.	CASSLGSISGATNEKLFF	TGTGCCAGCAGCTTAGGATCGATATCGGGTGCGACTAATGAAAAACTGTTTTTT
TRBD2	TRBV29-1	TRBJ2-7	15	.	CSVLKLAETSYEQYF	TGCAGCGTTCTCAAACTAGCGGAGACATCCTACGAGCAGTACTTC
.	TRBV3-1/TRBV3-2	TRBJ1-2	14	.	CASSPGTSYSGYTF	TGTGCCAGCAGCCCGGGGACATCATATTCGGGCTACACCTTC
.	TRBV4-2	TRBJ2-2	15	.	CASSPRALGTGELFF	TGTGCCAGCAGCCCGAGGGCCCTGGGAACCGGGGAGCTGTTTTTT
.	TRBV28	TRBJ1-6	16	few	CASSFRRRRQTGSLHF	TGTGCCAGCAGTTTCCGGAGGCGGAGACAAACAGGGTCCCTCCACTTT
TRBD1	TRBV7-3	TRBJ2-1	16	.	CASSPPGQGSDNEQFF	TGTGCCAGCAGCCCCCCGGGACAGGGCTCTGACAATGAGCAGTTCTTC
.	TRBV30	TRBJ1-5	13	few	CAWSSTSNQPQHF	TGTGCCTGGAGTTCCACAAGCAATCAGCCCCAGCATTTT
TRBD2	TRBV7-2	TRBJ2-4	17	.	CASSPRTSGVAKNIQYF	TGTGCCAGCAGCCCGCGGACTAGCGGGGTAGCCAAAAACATTCAGTACTTC
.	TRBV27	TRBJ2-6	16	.	CASSFFGGSGANVLTF	TGTGCCAGCAGTTTTTTCGGGGGATCTGGGGCCAACGTCCTGACTTTC